This T cell receptor (beta chain) was recorded in a study of blood T cell repertoires in COVID-19. This CDR3 is 16 amino acids long. CDR1 SGHRS and CDR2 YFSETQ come from the germline V gene. V lost 1 base, J lost 4 bases, and 7 bases stayed unmatched. This table comes from immunoSEQ multiplex PCR, and its TCRdb copy is limited to in-frame clones, with some not included. The data contain around 280,000 clones, around nine tenths of them singletons. The TCR sequence derives from a woman between 40 and 55 years old who had recovered from COVID-19. The chain joins TRBV5-1 to TRBJ2-3; 9 bases fit TRBD1. Sequenced sample: PBMCs or T cells enriched from blood (not recorded which). The CDR3 region has the DNA TGCGCCAGCAGCTTGTTTGGGACAGGGAATCCAGATACGCAGTATTTT. This encodes CASSLFGTGNPDTQYF.